This section outlines one TCR beta chain sequence together with its context. Its recognized antigen is unknown. Base qualities are not provided; no much larger clone lies one nucleotide away. The donors were roughly 38 Caucasian individuals from Russia, aged roughly 6 to 100 years, who were systemically healthy. Approximately 10 milliliters of peripheral blood were collected from each donor into EDTA-treated Vacutainer tubes. Ficoll-Paque density-gradient centrifugation was used to isolate PBMCs, with at least 6 million per sample. Trizol reagent was used to extract total RNA from PBMCs, with at least 6 micrograms per sample. For every donor, an aliquot of PBMCs went through flow cytometry to measure the percentages of naive CD45RAhigh/CD27high T cells. From cysteine to phenylalanine, the CDR3 is 16 amino acids long. Just the 48-base CDR3 DNA is kept, in frame starting at base 1. The germline V end is reduced by 5 bases and the J end by 3 bases; junction bases left unmatched: 10. CDR1 and CDR2, per the germline V gene, are MGHRA and YSYEKL.

The data derive from a study of blood T cells in healthy people across ages (dated by TCRdb to about 2015). Broadly, across the study: In model experiments, template switching captured roughly one uniquely barcoded TCR beta cDNA molecule for every two T cells. The study analyzed two additional independent replicas of 1 million unique cDNA reads from the same blood draw for two donors, one aged 18 to 30 and one aged 80 or older. To avoid experimental bias, donors of different ages were randomly spread across the sequencing lanes. To track age-related changes in TCR beta repertoire diversity, the study relied on deep sequencing normalized with unique cDNA molecular identifiers. The donors were divided into four age groups: young (average approximately 15 years), middle-aged (about 39), aged (approximately 62) and long-lived (around 87).

Overall study outcomes, separate from this receptor: Since profiling was done on bulk unsorted PBMCs, naive and antigen-experienced compartments could not be conclusively compared. Donor CMV infection status was unknown, potentially confounding age-related changes in expanded clonotypes. As age increased, observed TCR beta diversity per million T cells dropped in a roughly linear way, and a significant reduction was already evident by age 40. Compared with the aged group, the long-lived group had more naive CD4+ T cells, fewer expanded clones and increased TCR diversity, a pattern suggesting age selection. The percentage of naive T cells measured by flow cytometry correlated strongly with observed TCR beta diversity. Estimates of total diversity based on one million sequenced T cells were considered lower bounds and underestimates.

Receptor libraries were prepared by 5' RACE. A second 7 to 11 cycle PCR used a sample-barcoded 5' primer and a J-beta primer mix. A template-switch 5' adaptor carrying 12 random nucleotides introduced a unique molecular identifier onto each TCR beta cDNA molecule. At least 3 million CDR3-containing paired-end reads were obtained from each sample. The Mint cDNA synthesis kit, primed by a TRBC-specific oligonucleotide, was used to synthesize first-strand cDNA from all RNA. All cDNA was treated with uracil-DNA glycosylase and then went through a first 18-cycle PCR with the universal primers M1SS and BC2_uni_R. As for the authors' bioinformatics: For normalization, 1 million high-quality reads, each with a distinct molecular identifier, were randomly selected from each sample. Reads with shared molecular identifiers were discarded instead of being binned into consensus sequences. MiTCR, set to a Q25 quality threshold and the strictest error-elimination algorithm, was used for CDR3 identification, clonotype clustering and error correction. A nonparametric unseen species model using Euler transformation provided a lower-bound estimate of total TCR beta diversity. The raw public data were reprocessed by TCRdb itself: fastp quality trimming at Q25, MiXCR clonotype calling, in-frame beta chains only. Each entry is one CDR3 protein sequence, shown with its most common DNA and genes. The V and J calls shown here were made by TCRdb, not taken from the authors' results. In all, the sample holds 1.8 million or so distinct CDR3 sequences, and 30% to 40% of those were seen once. Roughly 23% of the sample is in the top ten clones.

The receptor was derived from a human donor in good health. Input material: blood. Rearrangement joined TRBV4-1 to TRBJ2-1; 7 bases in between match TRBD2. The DNA is TGCGCCAGCAGCACTCGAGCGGGGATGGACTACAATGAGCAGTTCTTC. This codes for CASSTRAGMDYNEQFF.